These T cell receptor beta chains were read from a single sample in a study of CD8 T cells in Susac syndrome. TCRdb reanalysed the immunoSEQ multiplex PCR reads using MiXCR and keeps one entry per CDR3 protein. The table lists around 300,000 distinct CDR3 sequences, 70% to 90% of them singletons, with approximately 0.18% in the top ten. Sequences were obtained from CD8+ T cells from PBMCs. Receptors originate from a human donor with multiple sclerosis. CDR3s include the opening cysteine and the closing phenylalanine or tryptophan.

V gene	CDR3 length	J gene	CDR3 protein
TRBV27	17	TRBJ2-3	CASSRLAGGRGTDTQYF
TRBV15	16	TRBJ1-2	CATSKTGTPTWYGYTF
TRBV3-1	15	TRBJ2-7	CASSPGTSASYEQYF
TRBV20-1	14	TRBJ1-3	CSASREISGNTIYF
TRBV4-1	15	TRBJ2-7	CASSATSGGSYEQYF
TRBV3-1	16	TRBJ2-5	CASSDRTGWYQETQYF
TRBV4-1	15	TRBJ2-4	CASSHPTGGRNIQYF
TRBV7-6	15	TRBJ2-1	CASSLASGGDNEQFF
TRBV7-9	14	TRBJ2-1	CASSWADRYNEQFF
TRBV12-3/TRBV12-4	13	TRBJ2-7	CASRPAGSYEQYF
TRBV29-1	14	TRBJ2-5	CSERGFSPQETQYF
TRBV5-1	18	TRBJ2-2	CASSLAVVSGTTTGELFF
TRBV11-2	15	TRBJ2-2	CASSATGLGAGELFF
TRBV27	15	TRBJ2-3	CASSPRLEGTDTQYF
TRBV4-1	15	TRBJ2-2	CASSQVTANTGELFF
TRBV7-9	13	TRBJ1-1	CASTDTRPTEAFF
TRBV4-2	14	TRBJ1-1	CASSQQGDYPEAFF
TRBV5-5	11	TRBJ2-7	CASGLTYEQYF
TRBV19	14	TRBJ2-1	CASSIPGSRNEQFF
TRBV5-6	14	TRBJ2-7	CASSLGALSYEQYF
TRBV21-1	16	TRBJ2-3	CASSKWGSKGADTQYF
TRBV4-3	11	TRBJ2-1	CASRTGGEQFF
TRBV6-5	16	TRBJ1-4	CASSYSEDRGGEKLFF
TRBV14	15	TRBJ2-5	CASSQPYGTEETQYF
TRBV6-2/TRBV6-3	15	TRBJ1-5	CASSQGLLGNQPQHF
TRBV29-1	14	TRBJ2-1	CSAGGTPAYNEQFF
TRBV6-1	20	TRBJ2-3	CASSRYLKSGLAGEGDTQYF
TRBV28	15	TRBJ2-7	CASSLKTSATYEQYF
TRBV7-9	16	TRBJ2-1	CASSLGSGQRYNEQFF
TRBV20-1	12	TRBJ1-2	CSANRAGDGYTF
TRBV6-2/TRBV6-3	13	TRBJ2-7	CASSYLMRYEQYF
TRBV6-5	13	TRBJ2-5	CASSGQPQETQYF
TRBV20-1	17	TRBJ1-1	CSAREIGQGLGMAEAFF
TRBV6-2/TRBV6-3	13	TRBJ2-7	CASSWDAAYEQYF
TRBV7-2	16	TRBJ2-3	CASSSTGTSVTDTQYF
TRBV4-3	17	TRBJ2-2	CASSRYFGTSGTGELFF
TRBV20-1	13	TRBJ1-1	CSASVVSGTEAFF